Here is one TCR beta chain with its context. Ten or more counts support this clonotype. No antigen is known for it. It has no much larger one-base neighbor in the sample; base qualities were not kept. These data are taken from a study of T cell repertoires in cytomegalovirus infection (dated by TCRdb to about 2019). In the study overall: Because public TCR beta signatures pointed to carriage of CMV infection together with the matching HLA type, the HLA type of each donor mattered for the analysis. On the study overall, not on this receptor specifically: Cumulative frequency of public TCR beta family members discriminated carriers of CMV infection plus the relevant HLA type in this cohort and an independent 352-donor cohort. The ex vivo response was dominated by HLA-C-restricted CMV-specific TCR beta clonotypes, and the single most frequent clonotype in two of eight donors was supplied by these HLA-C-restricted clonotypes.

CDR1 and CDR2, per the germline V gene (reference sequence), are LNHDA and SQIVND. The CDR3 sequence holds 14 residues, the cysteine and phenylalanine included. The sequence is cut down to CDR3 DNA, 42 bases in frame from base 1. The trim is 7 bases for V and 0 bases for J, with a gap of 12 bases between the germline ends. Sequencing was carried out with an Illumina HiSeq 1500. The raw public reads went through TCRdb reprocessing: fastp at Q25, MiXCR clone calling, in-frame beta chains kept. For every CDR3 protein sequence, its rows merge into one entry that carries the most common genes and DNA. In all, the sample holds hundreds of thousands of distinct CDR3 sequences, and around 10% of those were seen once. Together, the top ten hold approximately 2.3% of the sample.

The receptor was isolated from a human donor in good health (CMV status not recorded). Some clones in this sample may be carry-over from other donors' samples. The rearranged chain carries TRBV19 and TRBJ1-1; no D gene call is confident. Sequenced: PBMCs. The CDR3 in this case is CASISSRVNTEAFF. The DNA sequence is TGTGCCAGTATCTCGAGTAGGGTGAACACTGAAGCTTTCTTT.